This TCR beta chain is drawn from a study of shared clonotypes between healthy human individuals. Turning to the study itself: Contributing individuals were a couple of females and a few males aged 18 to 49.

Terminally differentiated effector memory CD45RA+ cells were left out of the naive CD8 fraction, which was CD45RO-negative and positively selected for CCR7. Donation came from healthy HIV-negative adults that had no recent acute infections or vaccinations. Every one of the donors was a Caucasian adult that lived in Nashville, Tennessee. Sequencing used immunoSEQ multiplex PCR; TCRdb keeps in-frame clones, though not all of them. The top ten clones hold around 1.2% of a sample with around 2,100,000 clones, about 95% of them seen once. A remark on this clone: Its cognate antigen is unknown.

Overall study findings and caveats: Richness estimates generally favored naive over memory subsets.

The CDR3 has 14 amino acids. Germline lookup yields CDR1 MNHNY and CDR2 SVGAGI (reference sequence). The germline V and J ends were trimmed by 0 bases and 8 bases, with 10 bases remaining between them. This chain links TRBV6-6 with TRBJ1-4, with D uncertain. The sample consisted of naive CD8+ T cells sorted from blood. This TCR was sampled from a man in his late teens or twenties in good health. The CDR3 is CASSYSTGPEKLFF. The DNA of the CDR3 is TGTGCCAGCAGTTACTCGACCGGTCCGGAAAAACTGTTTTTT.